The present T cell receptor (beta chain) was sequenced within a study of immune heterogeneity within non-small cell lung tumors. Study at large: Of the tumors, several were squamous cell, approximately nine non-squamous, and 1 not otherwise specified. General study results and limits: Between one patient and another, high-frequency T-cell receptor beta clonotypes were largely distinct. Identical dominant CDR3 beta clonotypes recurred among a patient's tumor sites, alongside site-unique high-frequency clones.

Within the sample, this clonotype is medium-sized (0.01 to 0.1%). What it recognizes is unknown. Multiplex PCR relied on 32 V and 13 J primers to amplify TCR beta CDR3. One entry per CDR3 protein, called by TCRdb with MiXCR from the multiplex PCR reads. The sample yields around 6,700 distinct CDR3 sequences, around a fifth seen once. The V gene end was trimmed by 4 bases and the J gene end by 6 bases; junction bases not matched to a gene: 3. The V gene's germline CDR1 is LNHDA and CDR2 SQIVND (reference sequence). The CDR3 is 13 amino acids. For each sample, template was around 600 ng of bulk tumor genomic DNA. Each primary tumor yielded several biopsies, collected far apart from one another at surgery. Each patient presented with untreated, newly diagnosed non-small cell lung cancer and received curative surgery. There were over twelve donors in total. They were all newly diagnosed non-small cell lung cancer patients undergoing surgery with curative intent.

This TCR derives from a man aged 65 to 79 with non-small cell lung cancer. This chain joins TRBV19 and TRBJ1-2; 9 nucleotides match TRBD1. Sequenced sample: lung tumor tissue. The CDR3 region is CASSTRTGDGYTF. CDR3 DNA: TGTGCCAGTAGTACTCGGACAGGGGATGGCTACACCTTC.